This T cell receptor beta chain was found in a study of CD8 T cells in Susac syndrome (dated by TCRdb to between 2018 and 2020). Background on the whole study: The study used repertoire sequencing to test whether antigen drove CD8+ T cell activation and differentiation in Susac syndrome.

Peripheral blood CD8+ and CD4+ T cells from healthy donors, Susac syndrome patients and multiple sclerosis patients were profiled by high-throughput TCR beta sequencing. Multiple sclerosis controls were treatment-naive patients with stable or active relapsing-remitting disease fulfilling revised McDonald criteria. Bulk CD8+ and CD4+ T cells were purified magnetically by negative isolation, whereas CD8+ TEMRA cells were enriched by FACS. Blood was drawn into EDTA tubes, processed within 24 hours, and PBMCs were isolated by density gradient centrifugation. PBMCs intended for TCR sequencing were cryopreserved in liquid nitrogen and thawed later in a water bath at 37 degrees C. The sorted or isolated CD4+, CD8+ and CD8+ TEMRA cells reached a purity of at least 90%. General conclusions and limits of the study: The number of individuals in the TCR sequencing and HLA analysis was acknowledged as relatively small.

RNA was extracted with the RNeasy kit and 0.5 to 1 ug was reverse transcribed using random hexamers. The immunoSEQ multiplex PCR assay, which covers 54 Vbeta and 13 Jbeta segments, was used to amplify TCR beta CDR3 regions. PCR amplification bias was corrected using a synthetic template baseline for primer optimization and computational correction. Turning to the authors' computational methods: Reads were annotated to V, D and J genes per IMGT and analyzed with immunoSEQ Analyzer, keeping only productive sequences. Clonality was calculated as one minus the Shannon entropy normalized by log2 of the number of productive unique sequences. For each patient and control, public and private clones were evaluated among the 100 most prevalent clones. Clones were defined as Susac-specific if absent from the healthy and MS cohorts, from around 1,000 published viral clones and from other ImmuneACCESS disease sequences. TCRdb trimmed public reads at Q25 via fastp, called clones via MiXCR and kept in-frame beta chains. Entries are consolidated by CDR3 protein sequence, retaining the most common genes and DNA. For this entry, the V and J calls and clone size follow TCRdb and not the study's own pipeline. Counted in this sample were a few hundred thousand distinct CDR3 sequences; 95% of them appeared once. In total, the top ten clones hold around 0.08% of the sample.

Points on this clonotype: It has no known antigen specificity. No base-level quality is on record; no much larger clone is a single base apart.

The CDR3 measures 14 amino acids from cysteine to phenylalanine. Only the CDR3 DNA stays, 42 bases, in frame from base 1. From a lookup of the germline V gene, CDR1 and CDR2 are SGHDT and YYEEEE. A distance of 10 bases separates the germline ends of V and J, which lose 0 bases and 4 bases respectively. The source is a human donor with multiple sclerosis. Input material: CD4+ T cells from PBMCs. This receptor chain uses TRBV5-6 and TRBJ1-1; TRBD1 could be the D gene, as 5 bases match. The CDR3 amino acid sequence is: CASSLVAGSTEAFF. The bases are TGTGCCAGCAGCTTGGTAGCAGGGAGCACTGAAGCTTTCTTT.